These 8 T cell receptor beta chains originate from one sample sequenced in a study of early T cells in non-severe SARS-CoV-2 infection. Via MiXCR, TCRdb re-called the 5' RACE reads, giving one row per CDR3 protein. The table lists more than 25,000 distinct CDR3 sequences, roughly 5.9% of them singletons. Sequencing used whole blood. These receptors came from an adult who was a healthcare worker with PCR-confirmed SARS-CoV-2 infection or an uninfected control (not recorded which).

This clonotype was found a few times. The chain is built from TRBV20-1 and TRBJ1-2; TRBD1 is a possible D gene (6 bases). In germline, CDR1 is DFQATT, CDR2 SNEGSKA (reference sequence). This CDR3 spans 17 amino acids. V lost 0 bases, J lost 4 bases, and 21 bases lay in between. The CDR3 bases are TGCAGTGCTAGAGATCTGGCAGGGGAGGGACGAGTCTATGGCTACACCTTC. Translated: CSARDLAGEGRVYGYTF.

This clonotype was detected a few times. The chain has TRBV20-1 and TRBJ1-5; 12 bases match TRBD1. Trimming at V came to 5 bases and at J to 6 bases, leaving 11 bases not matched to a gene. The V gene's germline CDR1 is DFQATT and CDR2 SNEGSKA (reference sequence). The CDR3 runs 16 residues. This CDR3 is CSAPTGTGGRSQPQHF. The CDR3 DNA reads as TGCAGTGCTCCCACCGGGACAGGGGGCCGGAGTCAGCCCCAGCATTTT.

In its sample, this clonotype was seen many times. This chain joins TRBV5-1 and TRBJ2-1; 8 positions agree with TRBD1. The V and J ends lost 1 base and 8 bases, in that order; junction bases with no gene match: 11. The CDR3 spans 16 residues. In germline, CDR1 is SGHRS, CDR2 YFSETQ. This chain's CDR3 is CASSLRGTGAWDEQFF. Written as DNA, the CDR3 is TGCGCCAGCAGCTTGAGGGGGACAGGCGCCTGGGATGAGCAGTTCTTC.

This clonotype was counted ten times or more. The chain joins TRBV7-2 to TRBJ2-5, with D tentatively TRBD2 (5 bases). The germline V gene encodes CDR1 SGHTA and CDR2 FQGNSA. This CDR3 spans 14 amino acids. The ends were cut back, 10 bases at V and 5 bases at J, with 20 bases in the middle. The CDR3 loop reads CATRDLAGSETQYF. The CDR3 DNA reads TGTGCCACACGGGATCTCGCGGGTTCTGAGACCCAGTACTTC.

Only a few counts were recorded for this clonotype. The chain combines TRBV25-1 with TRBJ2-3, with unresolved D. The CDR3 loop spans 11 amino acids. CDR1 is MGHDK, CDR2 SYGVNS, per germline. Between the trimmed V and J ends, which lost 4 bases and 5 bases, there was a span of 4 bases. CDR3 protein: CASSVKDTQYF. DNA of the CDR3: TGTGCCAGCAGTGTCAAAGATACGCAGTATTTT.

This clonotype was seen many times. The V call is TRBV9, the J call TRBJ2-3; no clear D. The length of the CDR3 is 13 residues. CDR1 and CDR2 from the germline V gene are SGDLS and YYNGEE. Trimming took off 0 bases at V and 5 bases at J, with 7 bases between the two ends. CDR3 region: CASSVGGGDTQYF. The CDR3 bases are TGTGCCAGCAGCGTAGGAGGCGGAGATACGCAGTATTTT.

At least ten counts were recorded for this clonotype. The chain links TRBV3-1 to TRBJ2-3, with TRBD1 as a possible D gene (6 bases). Germline V lookup: CDR1 LGHDT, CDR2 YNNKEL (reference sequence). The CDR3 contains 14 residues. The V end lost 4 bases, the J end lost 2 bases, and 10 bases lay between the germline ends. CDR3 protein: CASSPDRITDTQYF. CDR3 nucleotide sequence: TGTGCCAGCAGCCCCGACAGGATCACAGATACGCAGTATTTT.

The sample holds a few counts of this clonotype. The chain couples TRBV11-2 to TRBJ2-7, with 9 bases matching TRBD2. The CDR3 spans 15 residues. V lost 8 bases, J lost 1 base, and 9 bases stayed unmatched. Germline lookup yields CDR1 SGHAT and CDR2 FQNNGV. This CDR3 is CASDPLAGASYEQYF. CDR3 in DNA: TGTGCCAGCGATCCCTTAGCGGGAGCTTCCTACGAGCAGTACTTC. Based on the CDR3 plus reference TRBV11-2 and TRBJ2-7, the full variable domain is EAGVAQSPRYKIIEKRQSVAFWCNPISGHATLYWYQQILGQGPKLLIQFQNNGVVDDSQLPKDRFSAERLKGVDSTLKIQPAKLEDSAVYLCASDPLAGASYEQYFGPGTRLTVT.